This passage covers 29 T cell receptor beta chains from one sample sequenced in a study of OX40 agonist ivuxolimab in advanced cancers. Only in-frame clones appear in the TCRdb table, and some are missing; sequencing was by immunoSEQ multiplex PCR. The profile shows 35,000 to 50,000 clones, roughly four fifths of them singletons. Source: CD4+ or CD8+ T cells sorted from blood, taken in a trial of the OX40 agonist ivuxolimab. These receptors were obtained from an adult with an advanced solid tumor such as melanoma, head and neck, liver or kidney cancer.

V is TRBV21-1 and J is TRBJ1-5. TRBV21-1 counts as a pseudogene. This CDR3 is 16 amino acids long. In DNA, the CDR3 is TGTGCCAGCAGCAAAGCGCGGCAGGGAGGAGATCAGCCCCAGCATTTT. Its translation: CASSKARQGGDQPQHF.

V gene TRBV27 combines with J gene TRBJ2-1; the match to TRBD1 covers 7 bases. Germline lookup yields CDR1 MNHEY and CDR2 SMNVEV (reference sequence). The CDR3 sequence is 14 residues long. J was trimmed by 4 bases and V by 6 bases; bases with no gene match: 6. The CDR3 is CASRYRGEYNEQFF. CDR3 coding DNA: TGTGCCAGCAGATACAGGGGCGAGTACAATGAGCAGTTCTTC.

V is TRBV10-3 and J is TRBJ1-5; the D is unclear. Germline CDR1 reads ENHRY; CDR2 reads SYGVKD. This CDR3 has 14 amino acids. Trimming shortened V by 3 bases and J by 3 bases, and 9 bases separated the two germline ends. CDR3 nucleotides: TGTGCCATCAGTGAACATCAGACCAATCAGCCCCAGCATTTT. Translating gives CAISEHQTNQPQHF.

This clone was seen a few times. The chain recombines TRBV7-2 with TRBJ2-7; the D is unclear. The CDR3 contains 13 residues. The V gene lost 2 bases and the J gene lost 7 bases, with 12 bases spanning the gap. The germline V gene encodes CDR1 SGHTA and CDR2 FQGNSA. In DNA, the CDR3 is TGTGCCAGCAGCTTACTTACCCAAAGGGAGCAGTACTTC. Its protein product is CASSLLTQREQYF.

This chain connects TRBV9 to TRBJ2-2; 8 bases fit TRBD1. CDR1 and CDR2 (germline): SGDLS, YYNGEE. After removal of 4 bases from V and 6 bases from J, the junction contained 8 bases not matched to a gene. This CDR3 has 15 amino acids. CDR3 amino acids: CASSSYRGVAGELFF. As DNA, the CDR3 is TGTGCCAGCAGCTCCTACAGGGGGGTCGCCGGGGAGCTGTTTTTT.

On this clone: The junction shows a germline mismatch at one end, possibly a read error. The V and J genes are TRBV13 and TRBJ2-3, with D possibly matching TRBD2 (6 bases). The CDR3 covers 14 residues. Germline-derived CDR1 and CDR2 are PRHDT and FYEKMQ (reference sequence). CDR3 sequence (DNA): TGTGCCGGCAGTAGGAGGGCCCGCACAGATACGCAGTATTTT. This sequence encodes CAGSRRARTDTQYF.

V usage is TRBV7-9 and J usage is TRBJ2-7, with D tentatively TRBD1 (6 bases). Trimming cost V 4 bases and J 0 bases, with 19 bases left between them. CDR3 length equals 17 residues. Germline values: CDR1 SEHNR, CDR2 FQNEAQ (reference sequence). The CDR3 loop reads CASSSSADRWSSYEQYF. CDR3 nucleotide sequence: TGTGCCAGCAGCTCTTCCGCCGACAGGTGGAGCTCCTACGAGCAGTACTTC. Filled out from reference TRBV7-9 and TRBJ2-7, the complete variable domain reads DTGVSQNPRHKITKRGQNVTFRCDPISEHNRLYWYRQTLGQGPEFLTYFQNEAQLEKSRLLSDRFSAERPKGSFSTLEIQRTEQGDSAMYLCASSSSADRWSSYEQYFGPGTRLTVT.

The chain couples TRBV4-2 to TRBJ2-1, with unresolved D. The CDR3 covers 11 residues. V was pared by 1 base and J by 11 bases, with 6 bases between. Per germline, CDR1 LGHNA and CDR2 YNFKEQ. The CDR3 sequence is CASSQGGQQFF. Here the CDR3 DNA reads TGTGCCAGCAGCCAAGGGGGTCAGCAGTTCTTC.

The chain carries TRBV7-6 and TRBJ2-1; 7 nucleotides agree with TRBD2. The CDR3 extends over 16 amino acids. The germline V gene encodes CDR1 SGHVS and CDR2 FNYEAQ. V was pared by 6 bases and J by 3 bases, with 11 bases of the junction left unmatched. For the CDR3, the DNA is TGTGCCAGCAGTCGCCGCACCGGCGGGAGCTACAATGAGCAGTTCTTC. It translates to CASSRRTGGSYNEQFF.

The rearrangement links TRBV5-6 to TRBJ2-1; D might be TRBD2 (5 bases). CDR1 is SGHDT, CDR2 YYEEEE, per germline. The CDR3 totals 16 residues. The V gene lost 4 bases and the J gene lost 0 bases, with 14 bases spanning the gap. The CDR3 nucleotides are TGTGCCAGCAGCCAGGACTGGCGGAGCTCCTACAATGAGCAGTTCTTC. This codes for CASSQDWRSSYNEQFF.

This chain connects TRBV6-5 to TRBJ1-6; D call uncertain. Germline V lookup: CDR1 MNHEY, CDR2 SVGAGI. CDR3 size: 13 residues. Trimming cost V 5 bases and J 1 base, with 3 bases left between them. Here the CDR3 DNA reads TGTGCCAGCAGTGTTTCCTATAATTCACCCCTCCACTTT. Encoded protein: CASSVSYNSPLHF.

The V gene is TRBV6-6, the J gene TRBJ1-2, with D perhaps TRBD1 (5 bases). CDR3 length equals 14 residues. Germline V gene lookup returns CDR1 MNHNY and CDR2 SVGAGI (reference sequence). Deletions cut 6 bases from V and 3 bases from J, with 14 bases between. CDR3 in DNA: TGTGCCAGCAGCCCAGACAGCGTCTACTATGGCTACACCTTC. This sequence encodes CASSPDSVYYGYTF.

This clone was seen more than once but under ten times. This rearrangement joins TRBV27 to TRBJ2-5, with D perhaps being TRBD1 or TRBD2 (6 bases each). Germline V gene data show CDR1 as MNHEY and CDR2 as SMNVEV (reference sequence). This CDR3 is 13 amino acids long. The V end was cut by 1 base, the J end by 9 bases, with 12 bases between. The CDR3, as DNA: TGTGCCAGCAGTTTATATGGGGGGCAATCCCAGTACTTC. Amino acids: CASSLYGGQSQYF.

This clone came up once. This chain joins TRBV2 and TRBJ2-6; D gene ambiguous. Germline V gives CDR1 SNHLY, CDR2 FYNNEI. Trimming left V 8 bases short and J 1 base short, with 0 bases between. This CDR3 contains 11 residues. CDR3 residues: CASSGANVLTF. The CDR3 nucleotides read TGTGCCAGCTCTGGGGCCAACGTCCTGACTTTC. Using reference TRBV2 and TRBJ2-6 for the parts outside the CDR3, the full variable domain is EPEVTQTPSHQVTQMGQEVILRCVPISNHLYFYWYRQILGQKVEFLVSFYNNEISEKSEIFDDQFSVERPDGSNFTLKIRSTKLEDSAMYFCASSGANVLTFGAGSRLTVL.

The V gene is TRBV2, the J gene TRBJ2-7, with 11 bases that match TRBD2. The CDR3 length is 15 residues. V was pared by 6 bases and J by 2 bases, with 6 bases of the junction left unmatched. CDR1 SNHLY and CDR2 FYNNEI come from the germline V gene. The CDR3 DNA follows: TGTGCCAGCAGGCCTACTAGCGGGAGTACCTACGAGCAGTACTTC. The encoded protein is CASRPTSGSTYEQYF.

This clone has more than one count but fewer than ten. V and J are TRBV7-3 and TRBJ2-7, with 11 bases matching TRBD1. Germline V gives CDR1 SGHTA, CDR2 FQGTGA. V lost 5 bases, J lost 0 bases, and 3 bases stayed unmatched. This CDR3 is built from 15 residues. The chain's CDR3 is CASSMGTGGSYEQYF. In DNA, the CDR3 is TGTGCCAGCAGCATGGGGACAGGGGGCTCCTACGAGCAGTACTTC.

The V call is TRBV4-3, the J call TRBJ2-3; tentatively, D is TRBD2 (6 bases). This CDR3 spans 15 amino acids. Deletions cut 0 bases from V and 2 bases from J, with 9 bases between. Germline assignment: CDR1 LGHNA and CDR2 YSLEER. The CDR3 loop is CASSQEGGVTDTQYF. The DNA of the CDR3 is TGCGCCAGCAGCCAAGAGGGGGGAGTCACAGATACGCAGTATTTT.

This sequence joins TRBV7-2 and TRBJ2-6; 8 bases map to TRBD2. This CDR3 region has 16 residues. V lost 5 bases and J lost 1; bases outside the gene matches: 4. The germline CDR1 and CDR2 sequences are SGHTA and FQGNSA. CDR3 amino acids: CASSPLAGSGANVLTF. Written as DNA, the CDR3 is TGTGCCAGCAGCCCGCTAGCGGGTTCTGGGGCCAACGTCCTGACTTTC.

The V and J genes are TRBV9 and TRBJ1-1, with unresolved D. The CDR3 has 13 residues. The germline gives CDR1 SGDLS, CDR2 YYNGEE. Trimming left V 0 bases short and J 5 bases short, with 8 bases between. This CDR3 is CASSVGGKTEAFF. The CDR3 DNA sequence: TGTGCCAGCAGCGTAGGGGGAAAGACTGAAGCTTTCTTT. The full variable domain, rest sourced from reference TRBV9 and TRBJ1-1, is DSGVTQTPKHLITATGQRVTLRCSPRSGDLSVYWYQQSLDQGLQFLIQYYNGEERAKGNILERFSAQQFPDLHSELNLSSLELGDSALYFCASSVGGKTEAFFGQGTRLTVV.

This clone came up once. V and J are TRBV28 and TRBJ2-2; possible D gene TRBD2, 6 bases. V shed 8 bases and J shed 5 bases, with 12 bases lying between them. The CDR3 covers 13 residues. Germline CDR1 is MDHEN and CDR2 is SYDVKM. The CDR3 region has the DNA TGTGCCAGCCTTGGAGGGAGGACCGGGGAGCTGTTTTTT. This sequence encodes CASLGGRTGELFF.

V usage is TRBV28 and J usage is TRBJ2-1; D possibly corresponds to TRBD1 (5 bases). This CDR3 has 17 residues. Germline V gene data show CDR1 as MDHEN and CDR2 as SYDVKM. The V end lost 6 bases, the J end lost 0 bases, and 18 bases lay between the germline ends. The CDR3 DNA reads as TGTGCCAGCAGCTCGGACACATTAGTTTTCTCCTACAATGAGCAGTTCTTC. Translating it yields CASSSDTLVFSYNEQFF.

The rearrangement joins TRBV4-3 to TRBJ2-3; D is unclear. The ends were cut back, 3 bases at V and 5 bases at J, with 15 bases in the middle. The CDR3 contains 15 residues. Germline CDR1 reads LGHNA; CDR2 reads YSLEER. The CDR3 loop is CASSQGSPYGDTQYF. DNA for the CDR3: TGCGCCAGCAGCCAGGGGTCCCCTTATGGAGATACGCAGTATTTT.

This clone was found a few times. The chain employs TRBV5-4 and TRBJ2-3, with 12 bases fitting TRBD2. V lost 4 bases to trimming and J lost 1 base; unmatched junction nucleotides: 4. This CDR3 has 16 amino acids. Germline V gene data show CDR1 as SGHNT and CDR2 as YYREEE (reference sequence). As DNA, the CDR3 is TGTGCCAGCAGCACCCGGACTAGCGGGGGCACAGATACGCAGTATTTT. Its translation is CASSTRTSGGTDTQYF.

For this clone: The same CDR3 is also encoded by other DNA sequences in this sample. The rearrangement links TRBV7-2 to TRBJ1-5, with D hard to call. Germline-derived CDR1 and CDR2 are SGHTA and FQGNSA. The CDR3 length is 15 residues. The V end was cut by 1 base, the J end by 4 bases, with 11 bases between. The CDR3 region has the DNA TGTGCCAGCAGCTTAGACCTTGGAGGTAATCAGCCCCAGCATTTT. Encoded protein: CASSLDLGGNQPQHF.

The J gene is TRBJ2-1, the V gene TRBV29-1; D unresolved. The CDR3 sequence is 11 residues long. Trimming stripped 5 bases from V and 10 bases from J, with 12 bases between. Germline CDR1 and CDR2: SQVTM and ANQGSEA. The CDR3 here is CSVKDPGEQFF. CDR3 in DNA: TGCAGCGTTAAGGACCCCGGCGAGCAGTTCTTC.

CDR3 sequence: CASSLDGRITGELFF. The CDR3, as DNA: TGTGCCAGCAGCTTAGATGGCAGAATCACCGGGGAGCTGTTTTTT. This sequence joins TRBV7-2 and TRBJ2-2; D gene unclear. The ends were cut back, 1 base at V and 4 bases at J, with 10 bases in the middle. Per the germline V gene, CDR1 is SGHTA and CDR2 is FQGNSA. CDR3 length: 15 amino acids. The variable domain in full, completed from reference TRBV7-2 and TRBJ2-2, reads GAGVSQSPSNKVTEKGKDVELRCDPISGHTALYWYRQSLGQGLEFLIYFQGNSAPDKSGLPSDRFSAERTGGSVSTLTIQRTQQEDSAVYLCASSLDGRITGELFFGEGSRLTVL.

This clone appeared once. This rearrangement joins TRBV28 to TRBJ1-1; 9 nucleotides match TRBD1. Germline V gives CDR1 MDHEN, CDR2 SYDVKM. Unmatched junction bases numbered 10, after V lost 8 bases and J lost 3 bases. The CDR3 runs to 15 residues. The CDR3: CASGAQGAWYTEAFF. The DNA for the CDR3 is TGTGCCAGCGGTGCACAGGGGGCATGGTACACTGAAGCTTTCTTT.

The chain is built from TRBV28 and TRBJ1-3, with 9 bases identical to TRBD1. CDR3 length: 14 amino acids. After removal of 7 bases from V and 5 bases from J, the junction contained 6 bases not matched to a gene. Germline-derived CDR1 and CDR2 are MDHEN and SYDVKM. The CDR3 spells CASTGTGGRNTIYF. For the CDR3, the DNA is TGTGCCAGCACTGGAACAGGGGGCCGAAACACCATATATTTT. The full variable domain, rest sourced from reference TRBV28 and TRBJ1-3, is DVKVTQSSRYLVKRTGEKVFLECVQDMDHENMFWYRQDPGLGLRLIYFSYDVKMKEKGDIPEGYSVSREKKERFSLILESASTNQTSMYLCASTGTGGRNTIYFGEGSWLTVV.

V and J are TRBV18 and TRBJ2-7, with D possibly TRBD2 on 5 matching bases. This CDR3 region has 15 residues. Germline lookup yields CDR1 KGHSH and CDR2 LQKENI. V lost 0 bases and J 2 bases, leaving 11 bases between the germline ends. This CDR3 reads CASSPPEAPAYEQYF. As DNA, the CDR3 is TGTGCCAGCTCACCACCGGAGGCTCCGGCCTACGAGCAGTACTTC. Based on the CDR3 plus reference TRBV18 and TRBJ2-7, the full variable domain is NAGVMQNPRHLVRRRGQEARLRCSPMKGHSHVYWYRQLPEEGLKFMVYLQKENIIDESGMPKERFSAEFPKEGPSILRIQQVVRGDSAAYFCASSPPEAPAYEQYFGPGTRLTVT.